The source of this TCR beta chain is a study of cytomegalovirus exposure and HLA in healthy donors. With respect to this clone: No antigen is known for it.

The CDR3 loop spans 11 amino acids. Germline loops: CDR1 LNHDA, CDR2 SQIVND (reference sequence). V lost 5 bases, J lost 7 bases, and 8 bases lay in between. PCR employed 60 Vbeta and 13 Jbeta primers. How the authors handled the data: As a later analysis found, there were around 86 million unique TCR beta chains, of which some 9.9 million were shared. Here immunoSEQ multiplex PCR was the method, and the copy in TCRdb shows in-frame clones only, minus some. V and J calls and clone size follow that table, whereas D and trimming were derived from the DNA. The repertoire includes more than 95,000 clones, 70% to 80% of them detected once, and less than 2.5% sits in the top ten. Study-wide findings and caveats: Most of the TCR beta V segments (in an earlier analysis) were productive either about 87% or about 30% of the time. V- and J-gene trimming in TCR beta was tied to a missense DCLRE1C variant by an analysis performed later.

This receptor was taken from a young man in good health and CMV-seronegative. This rearrangement joins TRBV19 to TRBJ1-1; D remains unclear. Sequenced input: PBMCs. CDR3 protein: CASSAGLEAFF. The CDR3 nucleotides read TGTGCCAGTAGTGCTGGCCTTGAAGCTTTCTTT.